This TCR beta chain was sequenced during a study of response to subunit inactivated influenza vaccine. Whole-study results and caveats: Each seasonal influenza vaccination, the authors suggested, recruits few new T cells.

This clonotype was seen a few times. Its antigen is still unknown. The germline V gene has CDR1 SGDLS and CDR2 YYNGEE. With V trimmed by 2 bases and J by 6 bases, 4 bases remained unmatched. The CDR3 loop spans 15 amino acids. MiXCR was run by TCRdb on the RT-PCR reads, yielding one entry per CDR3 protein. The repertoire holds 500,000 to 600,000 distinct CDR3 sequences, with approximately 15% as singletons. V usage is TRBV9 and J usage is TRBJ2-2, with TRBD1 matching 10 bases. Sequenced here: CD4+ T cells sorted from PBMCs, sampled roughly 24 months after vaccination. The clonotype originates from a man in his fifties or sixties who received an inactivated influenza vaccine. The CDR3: CASSVGQGLAGELFF. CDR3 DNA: TGTGCCAGCAGCGTGGGACAGGGGCTGGCCGGGGAGCTGTTTTTT.